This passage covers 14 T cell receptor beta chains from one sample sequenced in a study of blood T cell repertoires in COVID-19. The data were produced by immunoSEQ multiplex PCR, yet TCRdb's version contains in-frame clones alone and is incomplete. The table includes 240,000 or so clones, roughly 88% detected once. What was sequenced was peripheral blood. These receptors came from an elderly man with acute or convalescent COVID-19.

The CDR3 nucleotides are TGTGCCAGCAGTTCTCCCACAGGGAGTGAGCAGTACTTC. Translating gives CASSSPTGSEQYF. This chain joins TRBV28 and TRBJ2-7, with a weak D call TRBD1 (6 bases). CDR1 and CDR2 (germline): MDHEN, SYDVKM. The CDR3 is made up of 13 amino acids. V was trimmed by 4 bases and J by 7 bases, leaving 14 bases between them.

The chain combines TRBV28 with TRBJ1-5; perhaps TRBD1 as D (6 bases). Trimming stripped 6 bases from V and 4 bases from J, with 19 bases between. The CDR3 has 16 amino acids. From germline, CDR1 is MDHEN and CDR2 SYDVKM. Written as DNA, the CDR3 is TGTGCCAGCAGCGCACTTCAGGGGTTGGCGAATCAGCCCCAGCATTTT. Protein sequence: CASSALQGLANQPQHF.

Here the CDR3 DNA reads TGTGCCAGCAGCCCCGACAGTTACAATCAGCCCCAGCATTTT. This gives the protein CASSPDSYNQPQHF. This sequence joins TRBV6-6 and TRBJ1-5; D perhaps matches TRBD1 (5 bases). Germline CDR1 reads MNHNY; CDR2 reads SVGAGI (reference sequence). V shed 6 bases and J shed 3 bases, with 12 bases lying between them. The CDR3 has 14 residues.

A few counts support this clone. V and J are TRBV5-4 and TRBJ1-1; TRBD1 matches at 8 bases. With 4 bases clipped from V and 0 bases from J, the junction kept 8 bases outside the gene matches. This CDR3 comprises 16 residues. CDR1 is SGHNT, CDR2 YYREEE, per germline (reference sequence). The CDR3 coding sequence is TGTGCCAGCAGCGCCGGACAGGGTGTCTTGAACACTGAAGCTTTCTTT. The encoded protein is CASSAGQGVLNTEAFF.

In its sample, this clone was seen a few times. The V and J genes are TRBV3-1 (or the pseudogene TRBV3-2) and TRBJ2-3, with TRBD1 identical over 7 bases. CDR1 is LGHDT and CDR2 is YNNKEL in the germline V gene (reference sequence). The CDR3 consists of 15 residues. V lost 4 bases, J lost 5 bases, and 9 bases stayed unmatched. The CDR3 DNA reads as TGTGCCAGCAGCCCGCGACAGGGTGGGGGAGATACGCAGTATTTT. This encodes CASSPRQGGGDTQYF.

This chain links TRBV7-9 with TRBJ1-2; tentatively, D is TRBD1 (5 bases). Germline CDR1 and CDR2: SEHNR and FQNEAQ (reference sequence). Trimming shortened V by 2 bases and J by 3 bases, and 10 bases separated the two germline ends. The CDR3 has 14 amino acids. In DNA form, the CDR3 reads TGTGCCAGCAGCTTATCCACGGGGGACTATGGCTACACCTTC. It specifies CASSLSTGDYGYTF.

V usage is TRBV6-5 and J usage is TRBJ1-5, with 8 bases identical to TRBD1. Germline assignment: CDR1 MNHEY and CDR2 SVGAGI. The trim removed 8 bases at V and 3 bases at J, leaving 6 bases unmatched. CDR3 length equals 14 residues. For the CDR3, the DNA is TGTGCCAGCGTCCGGGACAGGCTCAATCAGCCCCAGCATTTT. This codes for CASVRDRLNQPQHF.

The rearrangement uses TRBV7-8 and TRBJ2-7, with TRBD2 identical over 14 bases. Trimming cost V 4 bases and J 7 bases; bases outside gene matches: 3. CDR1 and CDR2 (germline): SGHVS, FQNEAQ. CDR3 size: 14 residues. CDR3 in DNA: TGTGCCAGCAGCTCTGGGACTAGCGGGGGAGAGCAGTACTTC. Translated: CASSSGTSGGEQYF.

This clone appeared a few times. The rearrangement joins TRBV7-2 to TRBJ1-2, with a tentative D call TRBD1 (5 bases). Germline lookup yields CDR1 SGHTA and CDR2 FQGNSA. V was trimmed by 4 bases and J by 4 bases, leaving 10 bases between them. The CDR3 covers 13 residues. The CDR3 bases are TGTGCCAGCAGCTCCAGGGTGGGCTATGGCTACACCTTC. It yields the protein CASSSRVGYGYTF.

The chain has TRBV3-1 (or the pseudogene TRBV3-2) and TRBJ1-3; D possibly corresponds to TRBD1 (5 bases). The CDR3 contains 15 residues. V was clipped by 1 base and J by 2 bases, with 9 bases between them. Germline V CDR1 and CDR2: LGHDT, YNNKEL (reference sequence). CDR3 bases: TGTGCCAGCAGCCAAGTCCCAGGGCCTGGAAACACCATATATTTT. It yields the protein CASSQVPGPGNTIYF.

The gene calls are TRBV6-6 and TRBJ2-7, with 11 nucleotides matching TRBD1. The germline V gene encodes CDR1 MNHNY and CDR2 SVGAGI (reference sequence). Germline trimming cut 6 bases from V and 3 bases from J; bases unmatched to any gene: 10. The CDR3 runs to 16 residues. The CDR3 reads CASSLLGTGGHYEQYF. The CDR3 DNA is TGTGCCAGCAGCCTCCTCGGGACAGGGGGTCACTACGAGCAGTACTTC.

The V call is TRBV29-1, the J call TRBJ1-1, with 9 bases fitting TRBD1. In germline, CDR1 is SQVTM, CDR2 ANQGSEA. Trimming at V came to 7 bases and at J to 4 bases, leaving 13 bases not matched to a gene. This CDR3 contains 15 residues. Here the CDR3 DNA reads TGCAGCGCCGAGAGGCCGGACAGGGGTGTCACTGAAGCTTTCTTT. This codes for CSAERPDRGVTEAFF.

This chain's CDR3 is CASSEYLGYTF. The CDR3 bases are TGTGCCAGCAGTGAGTACCTCGGCTACACCTTC. V gene TRBV28 combines with J gene TRBJ1-2; D not certain. Trimming left V 5 bases short and J 8 bases short, with 9 bases between. CDR3 length: 11 amino acids. Germline V CDR1 and CDR2: MDHEN, SYDVKM.

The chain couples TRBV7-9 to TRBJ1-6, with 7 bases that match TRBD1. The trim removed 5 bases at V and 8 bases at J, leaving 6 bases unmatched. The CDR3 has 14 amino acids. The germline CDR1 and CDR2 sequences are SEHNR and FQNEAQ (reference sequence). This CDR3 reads CASSPRQGYSPLHF. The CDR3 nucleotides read TGTGCCAGCAGCCCCAGACAGGGCTATTCACCCCTCCACTTT.